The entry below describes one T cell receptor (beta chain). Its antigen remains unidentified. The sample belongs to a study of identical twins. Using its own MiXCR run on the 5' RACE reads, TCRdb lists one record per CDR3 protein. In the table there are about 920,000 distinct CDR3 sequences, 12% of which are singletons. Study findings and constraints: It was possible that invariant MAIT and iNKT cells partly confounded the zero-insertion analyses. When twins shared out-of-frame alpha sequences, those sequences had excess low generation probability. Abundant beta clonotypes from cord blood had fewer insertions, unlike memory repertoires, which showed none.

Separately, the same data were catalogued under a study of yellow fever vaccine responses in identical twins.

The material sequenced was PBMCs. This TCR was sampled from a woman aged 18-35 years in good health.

The CDR3 region has the DNA TGTGCCAGCAGCGACGGGATGTACAATGAGCAGTTCTTC. It codes for CASSDGMYNEQFF. This rearrangement joins TRBV11-2 to TRBJ2-1; possibly TRBD2 for D (5 bases). Trimming took off 5 bases at V and 4 bases at J, with 9 bases between the two ends. The CDR3 runs to 13 residues. Germline V gives CDR1 SGHAT, CDR2 FQNNGV.